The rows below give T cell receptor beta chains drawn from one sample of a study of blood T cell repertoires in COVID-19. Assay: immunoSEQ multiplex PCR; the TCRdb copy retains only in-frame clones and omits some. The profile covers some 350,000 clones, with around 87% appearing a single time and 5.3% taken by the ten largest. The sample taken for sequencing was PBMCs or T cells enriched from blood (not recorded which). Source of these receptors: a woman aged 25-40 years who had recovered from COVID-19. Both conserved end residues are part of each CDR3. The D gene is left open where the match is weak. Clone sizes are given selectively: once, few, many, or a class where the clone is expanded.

TGTGCCTGGAGTGTTATAGCGGGTTCCCAAGAGACCCAGTACTTC | CAWSVIAGSQETQYF | TRBD2 | . | TRBJ2-5 | TRBV30
TGTGCCAGCAGCCTCGGGACTAGCGGGGGGGCCGGGCAGTTCTTC | CASSLGTSGGAGQFF | TRBD2 | . | TRBJ2-1 | TRBV7-9
TGTGCCAGCAGTTCGGACAGCACATATAATTCACCCCTCCACTTT | CASSSDSTYNSPLHF | . | once | TRBJ1-6 | TRBV27
TGTGCCAGCAGCTTAGGCCCCCACAGGGGGAACACTGAAGCTTTCTTT | CASSLGPHRGNTEAFF | TRBD1 | . | TRBJ1-1 | TRBV13
TGTGCCAGCAGTTCGACAGGGTACCTCTCTGGCTACACCTTC | CASSSTGYLSGYTF | TRBD1 | . | TRBJ1-2 | TRBV27
TGTGCCAGCTCACTTGGACTAGCGGGGGCCATTTACACAGATACGCAGTATTTT | CASSLGLAGAIYTDTQYF | TRBD2 | . | TRBJ2-3 | TRBV18
TGTGCCAGCAGCTTAGGTGTGGGAGGGCCGTATGGCTACACCTTC | CASSLGVGGPYGYTF | . | . | TRBJ1-2 | TRBV7-8
TGTGCCAGCAGTGAAGAGAGCTCCTATAATTCACCCCTCCACTTT | CASSEESSYNSPLHF | . | . | TRBJ1-6 | TRBV2
TGTGCCAGCAGTCCCCACAGGGACGGTCCTTACAATGAGCAGTTCTTC | CASSPHRDGPYNEQFF | . | . | TRBJ2-1 | TRBV27
TGTGCCAGCAGCCAAGCGGGCCGTGGACTGATTAACTATGGCTACACCTTC | CASSQAGRGLINYGYTF | . | . | TRBJ1-2 | TRBV3-1/TRBV3-2
TGTGCCAGCAGTGGCGTCCGGCGGGGGGCCAACGTCCTGACTTTC | CASSGVRRGANVLTF | . | . | TRBJ2-6 | TRBV28
TGTGCCAGCAGTCCCGGGACAGGGGTCAGCACCGGGGAGCTGTTTTTT | CASSPGTGVSTGELFF | TRBD1 | . | TRBJ2-2 | TRBV3-1/TRBV3-2
TGTGCCAGCATGACCCTACTACCCCCCTACGAGCAGTACTTC | CASMTLLPPYEQYF | . | few | TRBJ2-7 | TRBV28
TGTGCCAGCAGCTCACAGGGGGCCTCCGGGGAGCTGTTTTTT | CASSSQGASGELFF | TRBD1 | . | TRBJ2-2 | TRBV7-6
TGCGCCAGCAGCTTGGCCGGGACAGCGGAGACCCAGTACTTC | CASSLAGTAETQYF | TRBD1 | . | TRBJ2-5 | TRBV5-1
TGTGCCAGCAGCTTGGCGGGGGATTATAATTCACCCCTCCACTTT | CASSLAGDYNSPLHF | . | . | TRBJ1-6 | TRBV5-6
TGTGCCAGCAGCTCGGGACAGGGTTACATTAAAGCTTTCTTT | CASSSGQGYIKAFF | TRBD1 | . | TRBJ1-1 | TRBV5-6
TGTGCCAGCAGCTTAGATCTGAGGTCTGAGCAGTTCTTC | CASSLDLRSEQFF | . | . | TRBJ2-1 | TRBV11-2
TGCGCCAGCAGCTCTACAGGGGGCTTCGATGGCTACACCTTC | CASSSTGGFDGYTF | TRBD1 | . | TRBJ1-2 | TRBV4-3
TGCAGCGTTGAAGTTCGGGACAGGGGGAGGAGTGAAAAACTGTTTTTT | CSVEVRDRGRSEKLFF | TRBD1 | . | TRBJ1-4 | TRBV29-1
TGTGCCAGCAGCTTACAGGGGGCCGGAAACACCATATATTTT | CASSLQGAGNTIYF | TRBD1 | . | TRBJ1-3 | TRBV5-4
TGCGCCAGCAGCCAGAGCTTCCCGGGACAGGGAACCCATGAGCAGTTCTTC | CASSQSFPGQGTHEQFF | TRBD1 | . | TRBJ2-1 | TRBV4-3
TGTGCCAGCTCACCCCTCCCGGGGGTTGGCGATGAGCAGTTCTTC | CASSPLPGVGDEQFF | . | . | TRBJ2-1 | TRBV18
TGTGCCAGCAGGCCCTCACTCCCGGGAGGCTCAGGTCGGGAGAACACTGAAGCTTTCTTT | CASRPSLPGGSGRENTEAFF | . | few | TRBJ1-1 | TRBV14
TGTGCCAGCAGTGAATGGGTAGGACAGGGTACTGGCTACACCTTC | CASSEWVGQGTGYTF | TRBD1 | . | TRBJ1-2 | TRBV6-1
TGTGCCAGCAGCCCAAGCGGGACAGGCCTCGAAAAACTGTTTTTT | CASSPSGTGLEKLFF | TRBD1 | . | TRBJ1-4 | TRBV7-9
TGTGCCAGCAGTTTAACAGAAGTAACCCTACAAGAGACCCAGTACTTC | CASSLTEVTLQETQYF | . | . | TRBJ2-5 | TRBV28
TGTGCCAGCAGCCAGTTGGGGGCAGCCTACAATGAGCAGTTCTTC | CASSQLGAAYNEQFF | . | . | TRBJ2-1 | TRBV3-1/TRBV3-2
TGTGCCAGCAGCCTCGGGACTAGCGGAATAACAGGGGAGTTCTTC | CASSLGTSGITGEFF | TRBD2 | . | TRBJ2-1 | TRBV7-9
TGTGCAAGTCGCTTAGTCTGGCGGTCAAGCACAGATACGCAGTATTTT | CASRLVWRSSTDTQYF | . | once | TRBJ2-3 | TRBV12-2
TGTGCCAGCAGCCAAGATAGGGAGGCAGAGGACTATGGCTACACCTTC | CASSQDREAEDYGYTF | . | . | TRBJ1-2 | TRBV14
TGTGCCAGTAGTACGGGGGGGGACAATGAGCAGTTCTTC | CASSTGGDNEQFF | TRBD2 | . | TRBJ2-1 | TRBV19
TGTGCCAGCAGCTTGAGACAGTTTACCTACGAGCAGTACTTC | CASSLRQFTYEQYF | . | . | TRBJ2-7 | TRBV7-2
TGTGCCAGCAGCCAAGGGCGGGGGCACACAGATACGCAGTATTTT | CASSQGRGHTDTQYF | . | few | TRBJ2-3 | TRBV3-1/TRBV3-2
TGCGCCAGCAGTGGGATAAGGGGGCCCACCGACAACACAGATACGCAGTATTTT | CASSGIRGPTDNTDTQYF | TRBD1 | . | TRBJ2-3 | TRBV10-2
TGTGCCAGCAGCCCGTGGGGGGACCTGAACACTGAAGCTTTCTTT | CASSPWGDLNTEAFF | . | . | TRBJ1-1 | TRBV28
TGTGCCAGCAGAACAGGGGATCATGACACTGAAGCTTTCTTT | CASRTGDHDTEAFF | . | . | TRBJ1-1 | TRBV21-1
TGTGCTAGTGGATACCGAGGGCGGGACTATGGCTACACCTTC | CASGYRGRDYGYTF | . | . | TRBJ1-2 | TRBV12-5
TGTGCCAGCGACAGGGGGCGTTTTTCGACTAATGAAAAACTGTTTTTT | CASDRGRFSTNEKLFF | TRBD1 | . | TRBJ1-4 | TRBV2
TGCGCCAGCACCCCGATAGGAGGCTCACCCCTCCACTTT | CASTPIGGSPLHF | . | . | TRBJ1-6 | TRBV4-1
TGTGCCAGCAGCCAAGATTGGCGCGGGGAGACCCAGTACTTC | CASSQDWRGETQYF | . | many | TRBJ2-5 | TRBV3-1/TRBV3-2
TGTGCCAGCAGCTTCGGACGACAGGTGATGAACACTGAAGCTTTCTTT | CASSFGRQVMNTEAFF | . | . | TRBJ1-1 | TRBV5-5
TGTGCCAGCTCACCTGCCACAACAGATACGCAGTATTTT | CASSPATTDTQYF | . | . | TRBJ2-3 | TRBV18
TGTGCCAGCTCACCGACAGCTAGCACAGATACGCAGTATTTT | CASSPTASTDTQYF | . | . | TRBJ2-3 | TRBV18
TGTGCCAGCGGATACAGGGACAATACTGAAGCTTTCTTT | CASGYRDNTEAFF | . | . | TRBJ1-1 | TRBV27
TGTGCCAGCAGCTTGGTTGGGGGCGACTATGGCTACACCTTC | CASSLVGGDYGYTF | . | . | TRBJ1-2 | TRBV5-8
TGCGCCAGCAGCTTTGAGGGGGACGGTAATTCACCCCTCCACTTT | CASSFEGDGNSPLHF | . | few | TRBJ1-6 | TRBV5-1
TGTGCCAGCAGACCGGGACAGGATGGCTATGGCTACACCTTC | CASRPGQDGYGYTF | TRBD1 | . | TRBJ1-2 | TRBV27
TGTGCCAGCAGCAAAGGTGGTCGAGCGGGGGCACAGACCGGGGAGCTGTTTTTT | CASSKGGRAGAQTGELFF | . | few | TRBJ2-2 | TRBV21-1
TGTGCCACCAAAGAGGAGGGGGCCGCAGATACGCAGTATTTT | CATKEEGAADTQYF | . | . | TRBJ2-3 | TRBV15
TGTGCCAGCAGCCCCTACCAAGGGACAGGGAACACCGGGGAGCTGTTTTTT | CASSPYQGTGNTGELFF | TRBD1 | . | TRBJ2-2 | TRBV11-2